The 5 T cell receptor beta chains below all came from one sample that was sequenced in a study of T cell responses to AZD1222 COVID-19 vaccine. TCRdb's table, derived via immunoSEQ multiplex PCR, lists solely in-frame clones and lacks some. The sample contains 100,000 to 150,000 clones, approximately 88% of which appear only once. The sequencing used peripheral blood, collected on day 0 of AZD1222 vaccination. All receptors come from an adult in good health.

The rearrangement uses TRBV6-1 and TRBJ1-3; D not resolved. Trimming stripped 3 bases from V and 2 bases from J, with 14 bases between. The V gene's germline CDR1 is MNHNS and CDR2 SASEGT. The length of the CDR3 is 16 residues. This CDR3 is CASSDILLVPGNTIYF. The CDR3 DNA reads TGTGCCAGCAGTGATATTTTACTAGTCCCTGGAAACACCATATATTTT.

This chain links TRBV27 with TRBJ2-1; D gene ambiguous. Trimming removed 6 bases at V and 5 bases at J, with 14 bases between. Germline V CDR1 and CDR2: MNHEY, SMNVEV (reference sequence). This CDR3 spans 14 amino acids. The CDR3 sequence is CASSQPAVHNEQFF. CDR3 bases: TGTGCCAGCAGCCAGCCCGCGGTCCACAATGAGCAGTTCTTC.

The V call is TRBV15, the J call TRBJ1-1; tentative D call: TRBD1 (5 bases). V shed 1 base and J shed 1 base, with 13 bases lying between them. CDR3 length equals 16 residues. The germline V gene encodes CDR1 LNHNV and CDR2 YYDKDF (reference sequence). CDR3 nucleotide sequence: TGTGCCACCAGCAGAGGAGGAGGGGCGAAGAACACTGAAGCTTTCTTT. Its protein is CATSRGGGAKNTEAFF.

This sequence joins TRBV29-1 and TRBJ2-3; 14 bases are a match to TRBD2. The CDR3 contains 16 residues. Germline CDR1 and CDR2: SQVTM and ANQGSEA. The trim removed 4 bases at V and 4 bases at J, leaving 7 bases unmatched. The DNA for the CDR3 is TGCAGCGTTGCCGGGACTAGCGGGAGTATGGCAGATACGCAGTATTTT. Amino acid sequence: CSVAGTSGSMADTQYF.

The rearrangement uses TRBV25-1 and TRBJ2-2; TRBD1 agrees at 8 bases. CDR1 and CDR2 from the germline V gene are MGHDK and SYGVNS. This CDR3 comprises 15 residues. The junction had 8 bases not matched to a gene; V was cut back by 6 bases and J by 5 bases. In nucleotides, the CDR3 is TGTGCCAGCAGAGCTGACAGGGGACCGACCGGGGAGCTGTTTTTT. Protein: CASRADRGPTGELFF. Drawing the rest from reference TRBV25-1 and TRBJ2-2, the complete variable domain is EADIYQTPRYLVIGTGKKITLECSQTMGHDKMYWYQQDPGMELHLIHYSYGVNSTEKGDLSSESTVSRIRTEHFPLTLESARPSHTSQYLCASRADRGPTGELFFGEGSRLTVL.